The present T cell receptor (beta chain) was sequenced within a study of blood T cell repertoires in COVID-19. Across the study: Acute and convalescent COVID-19 specimens originated in the United States, Italy and Spain. From T cells, B-cell-depleted T cells, or PBMCs came the material, which was cDNA or gDNA.

Germline V gene data show CDR1 as LNHNV and CDR2 as YYDKDF (reference sequence). The CDR3 loop spans 16 amino acids. V shed 0 bases, J shed 3 bases, and the junction held 5 bases outside the gene matches. Original processing methods: Quantification of nucleated cells was approximated via reference gene primer amplification. Method: immunoSEQ multiplex PCR; TCRdb's copy keeps in-frame clones and lacks some. Clonal size and the V and J genes are those of that table, whereas D and trimming came from the DNA. This table holds about 71,000 clones, about nine tenths found once. The source is a woman younger than 35 with acute or convalescent COVID-19. The V gene is TRBV15, the J gene TRBJ2-3; 8 bases are a match to TRBD2. The sample was peripheral blood. The CDR3 spells CATSRDPLAGTDTQYF. The CDR3 coding sequence is TGTGCCACCAGCAGAGATCCGCTAGCGGGTACAGATACGCAGTATTTT.